Listed below are T cell receptor beta chains from one sample, sequenced in a study of blood T cell repertoires in COVID-19. The repertoire was sequenced with immunoSEQ multiplex PCR; TCRdb's copy has only in-frame clones and lacks some. Among about 46,000 clones listed, approximately 88% were seen once. The sample consisted of peripheral blood. The receptors derive from a human donor with active COVID-19. The donor label of this sample is uncertain. The CDR3 runs from the conserved cysteine through the conserved F or W. The order of the fields is D gene, J gene, V gene, clone size, CDR3 protein, CDR3 DNA. The D gene is left open where the match is weak. Clone size is shown for a subset of rows, as once, few, many or a class of expanded clone.

.	TRBJ1-2	TRBV5-6	.	CASSLTGSYGYTF	TGTGCCAGCAGCTTGACAGGGAGCTATGGCTACACCTTC
.	TRBJ2-7	TRBV4-2	.	CASSQGWGSEFLYEQYF	TGTGCCAGCAGCCAAGGGTGGGGTAGCGAATTCCTCTACGAGCAGTACTTC
.	TRBJ1-6	TRBV14	.	CASSQEQGSSYNSPLHF	TGTGCCAGCAGCCAAGAGCAGGGCAGCTCCTATAATTCACCCCTCCACTTT
.	TRBJ2-3	TRBV5-1	.	CASSFPGSGADTQYF	TGCGCCAGCAGCTTCCCGGGATCTGGGGCAGATACGCAGTATTTT
TRBD1	TRBJ1-5	TRBV6-5	.	CASSYRGTDQPQHF	TGTGCCAGCAGTTACCGAGGGACAGATCAGCCCCAGCATTTT
.	TRBJ2-1	TRBV18	few	CASSPPMGITTTEQFF	TGTGCCAGCTCACCACCGATGGGCATCACCACCACAGAGCAGTTCTTC
TRBD2	TRBJ2-1	TRBV6-4	.	CASSDGWSGSLNEQFF	TGTGCCAGCAGTGACGGATGGAGCGGGAGCCTTAATGAGCAGTTCTTC
TRBD1	TRBJ2-3	TRBV7-8	.	CASSLVGSGQGRIYTQYF	TGTGCCAGCAGCTTAGTTGGTTCCGGACAGGGGAGAATTTATACGCAGTATTTT
TRBD2	TRBJ2-1	TRBV2	.	CASIRLAGDSGSAQFF	TGTGCCAGCATTCGACTAGCGGGAGATTCAGGGTCGGCGCAGTTCTTC
TRBD2	TRBJ2-3	TRBV5-1	.	CASKSGGTSTDTQYF	TGCGCCAGCAAAAGCGGGGGAACTAGCACAGATACGCAGTATTTT
.	TRBJ1-5	TRBV10-3	.	CAISPNNQPQHF	TGTGCCATCAGTCCTAACAATCAGCCCCAGCATTTT
.	TRBJ1-6	TRBV7-9	.	CASSLDRDRLISYNSPLHF	TGTGCCAGCAGCTTAGATCGCGACAGACTGATCTCCTATAATTCACCCCTCCACTTT
.	TRBJ2-6	TRBV5-4	once	CASSSSRGYGANVLTF	TGTGCCAGCAGCAGTTCTAGAGGGTACGGGGCCAACGTCCTGACTTTC
.	TRBJ2-5	TRBV6-5	.	CALARGTPGQETQYF	TGTGCCCTAGCACGTGGGACACCGGGTCAAGAGACCCAGTACTTC
TRBD1	TRBJ1-2	TRBV7-2	.	CASSLARRGNYGYTF	TGTGCCAGCAGCTTAGCTCGCAGGGGGAACTATGGCTACACCTTC
TRBD2	TRBJ2-1	TRBV20-1	.	CSASVGRKRGGNEQFF	TGCAGTGCTAGTGTCGGAAGAAAGCGGGGGGGGAATGAGCAGTTCTTC
TRBD1	TRBJ2-2	TRBV6-5	.	CASIRDRDTGELFF	TGTGCCAGCATTAGAGACAGGGACACCGGGGAGCTGTTTTTT
TRBD1	TRBJ1-2	TRBV11-2	once	CASSLDSGTGPYGYTF	TGTGCCAGCAGCTTAGATTCCGGGACAGGGCCCTATGGCTACACCTTC
TRBD2	TRBJ2-5	TRBV4-1	.	CASSQGTSGRGETQYF	TGCGCCAGCAGCCAAGGGACTAGCGGGAGGGGTGAGACCCAGTACTTC
.	TRBJ2-3	TRBV11-2	.	CASSLATLSIGDTQYF	TGTGCCAGCAGCTTAGCGACTCTCTCCATCGGAGATACGCAGTATTTT
.	TRBJ1-1	TRBV13	.	CASSSSGFGEAFF	TGTGCCAGCAGCTCGTCAGGATTCGGTGAAGCTTTCTTT
TRBD2	TRBJ2-5	TRBV5-1	few	CASSSRGGLETQYF	TGCGCCAGCAGCTCTCGGGGGGGCTTAGAGACCCAGTACTTC
.	TRBJ1-4	TRBV6-5	.	CASTPTKGEREKLFF	TGTGCCAGCACCCCGACAAAGGGAGAGCGTGAAAAACTGTTTTTT
TRBD2	TRBJ2-3	TRBV3-1/TRBV3-2	.	CASSPSGAPDTQYF	TGTGCCAGCAGTCCCAGCGGGGCGCCGGATACGCAGTATTTT
TRBD1	TRBJ1-2	TRBV11-3	.	CASSPRTGEMNGYTF	TGTGCCAGCAGCCCGCGGACAGGGGAAATGAATGGCTACACCTTC
TRBD2	TRBJ2-7	TRBV28	.	CASRGTGTRPYEQYF	TGTGCCAGCAGGGGGACCGGGACTAGACCCTACGAGCAGTACTTC
TRBD2	TRBJ2-3	TRBV4-1	.	CATSPGTSGGDTQYF	TGCGCCACCTCCCCAGGGACTAGCGGAGGAGATACGCAGTATTTT
.	TRBJ1-5	TRBV6-6	.	CARQPPCNQPQHF	TGTGCCAGACAACCCCCGTGCAATCAGCCCCAGCATTTT
.	TRBJ2-1	TRBV29-1	.	CSTPGGGAYYNEQFF	TGCAGCACGCCCGGTGGGGGGGCTTACTACAATGAGCAGTTCTTC
TRBD1	TRBJ2-7	TRBV9	.	CASSEGQGWSYEQYF	TGTGCCAGCAGCGAGGGACAGGGGTGGTCCTACGAGCAGTACTTC
.	TRBJ1-3	TRBV5-1	.	CASSPDRSGNTIYF	TGCGCCAGCAGCCCGGACAGATCTGGAAACACCATATATTTT
.	TRBJ1-1	TRBV7-9	.	CASSMDGGVTEAFF	TGTGCCAGCAGTATGGACGGGGGTGTCACTGAAGCTTTCTTT
.	TRBJ2-1	TRBV9	.	CASSGLAVPYNEQFF	TGTGCCAGCAGCGGGTTAGCGGTTCCTTACAATGAGCAGTTCTTC
TRBD2	TRBJ2-1	TRBV2	.	CASSRLAGGSYNEQFF	TGTGCCAGCAGTCGACTAGCGGGGGGCTCCTACAATGAGCAGTTCTTC
.	TRBJ2-3	TRBV2	.	CASSGLVGSTDTQYF	TGTGCCAGCAGTGGCCTGGTGGGCTCAACAGATACGCAGTATTTT
.	TRBJ2-1	TRBV19	.	CASSITGSSYNEQFF	TGTGCCAGTAGTATTACAGGGTCCTCCTACAATGAGCAGTTCTTC
TRBD2	TRBJ2-3	TRBV6-4	.	CASSETSGETDTQYF	TGTGCCAGCAGTGAGACTAGCGGGGAAACAGATACGCAGTATTTT
.	TRBJ1-5	TRBV3-1/TRBV3-2	.	CASSDTGFNQPQHF	TGTGCCAGCAGCGACACAGGTTTCAATCAGCCCCAGCATTTT
.	TRBJ1-5	TRBV2	.	CASSEGQSNQPQHF	TGTGCCAGCAGTGAGGGACAAAGCAATCAGCCCCAGCATTTT
.	TRBJ1-2	TRBV6-5	once	CASSPRAHNYGYTF	TGTGCCAGCAGCCCGAGGGCCCATAACTATGGCTACACCTTC
TRBD2	TRBJ2-7	TRBV11-3	.	CASRAGGGSYEQYF	TGTGCCAGCAGGGCCGGGGGGGGCTCCTACGAGCAGTACTTC
.	TRBJ1-2	TRBV19	.	CASNVKWSGENYGYTF	TGTGCCAGTAATGTTAAGTGGTCAGGCGAAAACTATGGCTACACCTTC
.	TRBJ1-1	TRBV4-2	.	CASSQDMIRNTEAFF	TGTGCCAGCAGCCAAGATATGATCAGGAACACTGAAGCTTTCTTT
TRBD1	TRBJ1-6	TRBV18	.	CASSATGDNSPLHF	TGTGCCAGCTCAGCGACAGGGGATAATTCACCCCTCCACTTT
.	TRBJ1-2	TRBV6-2/TRBV6-3	.	CASSFFPAYQRRSGGYTF	TGTGCCAGCAGTTTCTTCCCGGCATATCAGCGGAGATCCGGTGGCTACACCTTC